This T cell receptor (beta chain) was identified in a study of blood T cell repertoires in COVID-19. Study background: T cells, B-cell-depleted T cells, or PBMCs provided the cDNA or gDNA that served as material.

V lost 6 bases to trimming and J lost 7 bases; unmatched junction nucleotides: 7. Germline lookup yields CDR1 SNHLY and CDR2 FYNNEI. The CDR3 extends over 13 amino acids. Original analysis: Amplified reference gene primers provided the basis for estimating nucleated cell counts. Only in-frame clones appear in the TCRdb table, and some are missing; sequencing was by immunoSEQ multiplex PCR. The V and J calls and clone size were taken over from that table, and D and trimming were inferred from the DNA. Of 57,000 or so clones in the sample, approximately 80% were seen once. The chain links TRBV2 to TRBJ2-7; TRBD1 matches at 9 bases. This clonotype was obtained from a man aged 45-65 years with active or convalescent COVID-19. Source material: peripheral blood. CDR3 residues: CASSSGTGREQYF. CDR3 DNA: TGTGCCAGCAGCTCCGGGACAGGGCGTGAGCAGTACTTC.